Each of the 14 T cell receptor beta chains below was sequenced from the same sample in a study of T-cell memory formation after mild COVID-19. TCRdb re-called the 5' RACE reads through MiXCR, storing one row per CDR3 protein. The repertoire has thousands of distinct CDR3 sequences, roughly a sixth of them found once; the top ten carry around 2%. The sequenced material came from PBMCs or a T cell subset sorted from them (not recorded which). The receptors originated from an adult who had mild COVID-19 (a few samples of this study predate the infection). Cell type and time point are not known.

Sample share makes this clonotype medium-sized (0.01 to 0.1%). CDR3 protein: CASSSRQITGELFF. The CDR3, as DNA: TGTGCCAGCAGCTCCCGACAGATCACCGGGGAGCTGTTTTTT. The rearrangement uses TRBV5-5 and TRBJ2-2; TRBD1 might be the D (5 bases). The CDR3 is made up of 14 amino acids. Germline V gene sequence: CDR1 SGHKS, CDR2 YYEKEE (reference sequence). V lost 3 bases and J lost 4, with 10 bases in between.

By share of the sample, this clonotype is medium-sized. The chain joins TRBV6-5 to TRBJ1-3; D is unresolved. CDR1 and CDR2 from the germline V gene are MNHEY and SVGAGI. Trimming took 6 bases from V and 3 from J, leaving 15 bases between them. The CDR3 has 15 residues. The CDR3 nucleotides read TGTGCCAGCAGCCCAACAGTCACCTTTGGAAACACCATATATTTT. It translates to CASSPTVTFGNTIYF.

In this sample, this clonotype is medium-sized. The V gene is TRBV2, the J gene TRBJ2-1; no clear D gene. V was pared by 7 bases and J by 4 bases, with 2 bases between. Germline V lookup: CDR1 SNHLY, CDR2 FYNNEI. The CDR3 is 10 residues long. The chain's CDR3 is CASIYNEQFF. CDR3 DNA sequence: TGTGCCAGCATTTACAATGAGCAGTTCTTC.

By proportion, this clonotype is medium-sized. The chain combines TRBV4-1 with TRBJ2-2, with 9 bases lining up with TRBD2. V was pared by 2 bases and J by 9 bases, with 7 bases of the junction left unmatched. Germline CDR1 MGHRA, CDR2 YSYEKL. This CDR3 is 15 amino acids long. CDR3 sequence: CASSQPAGGQWELFF. The CDR3 bases are TGCGCCAGCAGCCAACCGGCGGGGGGGCAGTGGGAGCTGTTTTTT.

In its sample, this clonotype ranks as medium-sized. V is TRBV7-8 and J is TRBJ1-1; D uncertain. Trimming cost V 4 bases and J 1 base, with 7 bases left between them. This CDR3 has 13 residues. Germline loops: CDR1 SGHVS, CDR2 FQNEAQ. CDR3 nucleotide sequence: TGTGCCAGCAGCTCCTATCGGAACACTGAAGCTTTCTTT. Translation gives CASSSYRNTEAFF.

The table lists this clonotype with many counts. This chain uses TRBV5-1 with TRBJ1-6; unclear D gene. The V gene's germline CDR1 is SGHRS and CDR2 YFSETQ. The CDR3 is 17 amino acids. V gave up 2 bases and J gave up 0 bases, with 12 bases separating them. DNA for the CDR3: TGCGCCAGCAGCTTCGAGCCGTTGCGCTCCTATAATTCACCCCTCCACTTT. It translates to CASSFEPLRSYNSPLHF.

Sample share makes this clonotype medium-sized (0.01 to 0.1%). V usage is TRBV29-1 and J usage is TRBJ1-2; no clear D. The length of the CDR3 is 11 residues. The V and J ends lost 5 bases and 1 base respectively, with 5 bases between them. Germline CDR1 and CDR2: SQVTM and ANQGSEA. The CDR3 protein is CSVLVNYGYTF. Here the CDR3 DNA reads TGCAGCGTTCTGGTTAACTATGGCTACACCTTC.

This clonotype is judged medium-sized (0.01 to 0.1%). V gene TRBV6-4 combines with J gene TRBJ2-7, with TRBD1 as a possible D gene (5 bases). The V end was cut by 0 bases, the J end by 1 base, with 7 bases between. The CDR3 is 14 amino acids. The germline V gene has CDR1 MRHNA and CDR2 SNTAGT. The CDR3 coding sequence is TGTGCCAGCAGTGACTCGACAGCTTCCTACGAGCAGTACGTC. As protein: CASSDSTASYEQYV.

This clonotype is labeled medium-sized. The rearrangement links TRBV5-5 to TRBJ2-5, with D perhaps matching TRBD1 (5 bases). The CDR3 runs to 13 residues. Germline assignment: CDR1 SGHKS and CDR2 YYEKEE (reference sequence). The germline V and J ends were trimmed by 5 bases and 5 bases, with 13 bases remaining between them. The CDR3 sequence is CASSSGSRETQYF. CDR3 bases: TGTGCCAGCAGTTCAGGGTCCCGGGAGACCCAGTACTTC.

This clonotype came up once. The chain uses TRBV7-9 and TRBJ2-2; unclear D gene. Trimming removed 3 bases from V and 0 bases from J, with 5 bases in between. Per the germline V gene, CDR1 is SEHNR and CDR2 is FQNEAQ (reference sequence). The CDR3 consists of 14 residues. This CDR3 is CASSFGSNTGELFF. The CDR3 DNA reads as TGTGCCAGCAGCTTTGGTTCGAACACCGGGGAGCTGTTTTTT.

By share, this clonotype ranks as medium-sized. The genes are TRBV6-5 and TRBJ2-4; D not certain. Trimming pared 6 bases from V and 3 bases from J, leaving 15 bases between. Germline V gene lookup returns CDR1 MNHEY and CDR2 SVGAGI. The CDR3 spans 15 residues. CDR3 in DNA: TGTGCCAGCAGGCCGACGTGGGTGGACAAAAACATTCAGTACTTC. Its translation: CASRPTWVDKNIQYF.

In this sample, this clonotype is medium-sized. The chain combines TRBV27 with TRBJ2-7, with D uncertain. The germline V gene has CDR1 MNHEY and CDR2 SMNVEV (reference sequence). The length of the CDR3 is 14 residues. Between the trimmed V and J ends, which lost 5 bases and 6 bases, there was a span of 17 bases. CDR3 nucleotides: TGTGCCAGCAGTCTGACATCTTTGGGATTCGAGCAGTACTTC. It is translated as CASSLTSLGFEQYF.

This clonotype is medium-sized. This chain joins TRBV10-3 and TRBJ2-6; 8 positions agree with TRBD1. After removal of 4 bases from V and 2 bases from J, the junction contained 4 bases not matched to a gene. This CDR3 region has 16 residues. Per the germline V gene, CDR1 is ENHRY and CDR2 is SYGVKD. CDR3 sequence (DNA): TGTGCCATCAGTGGAACAGGGGGACCTGGGGCCAACGTCCTGACTTTC. It is translated as CAISGTGGPGANVLTF.

The rearrangement joins TRBV29-1 to TRBJ2-3, with a weak D call TRBD1 (5 bases). The V gene lost 3 bases and the J gene lost 1 base, with 8 bases spanning the gap. CDR1 is SQVTM, CDR2 ANQGSEA, per germline. This CDR3 is 13 amino acids long. CDR3 coding DNA: TGCAGCGTTGAGGTAGGGGGCACAGATACGCAGTATTTT. This translates into CSVEVGGTDTQYF.